This T cell receptor (beta chain) was sequenced in a study of OX40 agonist ivuxolimab in advanced cancers. Study in general: Three dose-escalation patients had partial responses: one with hepatocellular carcinoma and two with cutaneous melanoma. Whole-study findings and limits: Some nonresponders also had low normalized T-cell clonal expansion. Researchers report that CD8+ T cells had, on average, more expanded clones than CD4+. Clonal expansion among partial responders at 0.1-3.0 mg/kg ranked near the lowest.

The CDR3 length is 15 residues. Germline lookup yields CDR1 SGHTA and CDR2 FQGTGA. With V trimmed by 3 bases and J by 5 bases, 8 bases remained unmatched. The table lists this clone with a count of one. Its specificity is not known. Clones were sequenced by immunoSEQ multiplex PCR, and TCRdb holds only the in-frame ones, with some missing. This repertoire shows about 27,000 clones, over 75% found once; its top ten account for around 50%. This clonotype was sampled from an adult with an advanced solid tumor such as melanoma, head and neck, liver or kidney cancer. This material consisted of CD4+ or CD8+ T cells sorted from blood, taken in a trial of the OX40 agonist ivuxolimab. This rearrangement joins TRBV7-3 to TRBJ2-5; TRBD2 aligns across 8 bases. CDR3 sequence (DNA): TGTGCCAGCAGCTTCGGTAGCGGGGCGGGGGAGACCCAGTACTTC. Translation gives CASSFGSGAGETQYF.